This T cell receptor beta chain was sequenced for a study of regulatory T cells in long-lasting Graves disease. Overall study results and limits: Persistent Graves' patients possessed reduced TCR diversity relative to recently diagnosed ones.

As to time point: persistent/refractory GD, antithyroid drugs over 5 years with positive TRAb. PBMC-extracted RNA yielded the TCR library. Approximately 9 milliliters of peripheral blood went into EDTA tubes. Construction of the TCR beta libraries employed iRepertoire HTBI primers in conjunction with Arm-PCR of CDR3 regions. In the study's own analysis: Identified across the samples were 50 to 70 TRBV segments and 13 to 15 TRBJ segments. TCRdb re-analysed the multiplex PCR reads in MiXCR, keeping a single row per CDR3 protein. For this entry, the V and J calls and clone size follow TCRdb and not the study's own pipeline. The sample holds about 430,000 distinct CDR3 sequences, around 23% seen once. This clonotype was recorded many times. The antigen is not known. Germline V gives CDR1 SGHVS, CDR2 FQNEAQ. The length of the CDR3 is 13 residues. Trimming left V 3 bases short and J 3 bases short, with 9 bases between.

The starting material was peripheral blood mononuclear cells (PBMCs), obtained when the disease was refractory, from a patient treated with antithyroid drugs. The origin of this receptor is a female donor with Graves disease. This chain joins TRBV7-8 and TRBJ2-7; D gene unclear. CDR3 protein: CASSFPGVYEQYF. The DNA of the CDR3 is TGTGCCAGCAGCTTCCCCGGAGTCTACGAGCAGTACTTC.